This TCR beta chain was captured in a study of early stage breast cancer tumors. About the study: About 80% of the 16 invasive tumors were ER+, PR+ and HER2-.

Clones were read by immunoSEQ multiplex PCR, and TCRdb kept only the in-frame ones, dropping some. Among about 51,000 clones, more than 70% were seen once, and the ten largest hold 3% to 3.5%. The ends lost 6 bases at V and 3 bases at J; junction bases unmatched: 7. The germline V gene encodes CDR1 MGHRA and CDR2 YSYEKL. CDR3 length: 17 residues. This clonotype was obtained from a person aged 35-50 years with breast cancer. The sequenced sample was blood. The chain links TRBV4-1 to TRBJ2-6, with 11 bases lining up with TRBD1. The CDR3 nucleotides are TGCGCCAGCAGTCGAGGACAGGGGGCCAGTGGGGCCAACGTCCTGACTTTC. This encodes CASSRGQGASGANVLTF.